Each of the 30 T cell receptor beta chains below was sequenced from the same sample in a study of blood T cell repertoires in COVID-19. Data came from immunoSEQ multiplex PCR; TCRdb stores just in-frame clones and leaves some out. Found here are about 190,000 clones, 65% to 80% of them singletons; the top ten hold 13%. Sequencing was performed on peripheral blood. The receptors come from a man in his fifties who had recovered from COVID-19.

The V and J genes are TRBV3-1 (or the pseudogene TRBV3-2) and TRBJ2-5; perhaps TRBD2 as D (7 bases). The CDR3 runs to 15 residues. The germline V gene has CDR1 LGHDT and CDR2 YNNKEL (reference sequence). V lost 0 bases, J lost 4 bases, and 12 bases lay in between. CDR3 nucleotide sequence: TGTGCCAGCAGCCAAGACAGCCGGGGGGCAGAGACCCAGTACTTC. The encoded protein is CASSQDSRGAETQYF.

The CDR3 loop is CATSDPSERWNEQFF. The DNA for the CDR3 is TGTGCCACCAGTGATCCTTCGGAGCGCTGGAATGAGCAGTTCTTC. The V call is TRBV24-1, the J call TRBJ2-1; D is undetermined. Germline CDR1 KGHDR, CDR2 SFDVKD. V gave up 3 bases and J gave up 7 bases, with 15 bases separating them. The CDR3 spans 15 residues.

The rearrangement uses TRBV2 and TRBJ2-1; 11 bases line up with TRBD2. This CDR3 contains 18 residues. Trimming cost V 4 bases and J 2 bases; bases outside gene matches: 10. CDR1 is SNHLY and CDR2 is FYNNEI in the germline V gene. The CDR3 loop reads CASSGGLAGTWTYNEQFF. CDR3 nucleotides: TGTGCCAGCAGTGGAGGACTAGCGGGCACCTGGACCTACAATGAGCAGTTCTTC.

In nucleotides, the CDR3 is TGTGCCAGCACCCCGACAGTTAACTCCTACAATGAGCAGTTCTTC. This translates into CASTPTVNSYNEQFF. The rearrangement links TRBV6-5 to TRBJ2-1; TRBD1 might be the D (5 bases). Germline CDR1 MNHEY, CDR2 SVGAGI. V gave up 7 bases and J gave up 0 bases, with 13 bases separating them. The length of the CDR3 is 15 residues.

This clone was detected many times. This chain connects TRBV19 to TRBJ1-2; no clear D gene. The CDR3 length is 14 residues. V was cut by 7 bases and J by 8 bases, with 20 bases left in between. CDR1 and CDR2 (germline): LNHDA, SQIVND (reference sequence). The CDR3 loop reads CASIHSGRVRGYTF. DNA for the CDR3: TGTGCCAGTATACATTCCGGCCGAGTCAGGGGCTACACCTTC.

V is TRBV7-2 and J is TRBJ1-1, with TRBD1 matching over 9 bases. CDR1 is SGHTA and CDR2 is FQGNSA in the germline V gene. J gave up 9 bases and V 5 bases, and 7 bases lay outside the gene matches. The CDR3 is 13 residues long. The CDR3 DNA follows: TGTGCCAGCAGCCAAGAGGGGACAGGGAAAGCTTTCTTT. Translated, it gives CASSQEGTGKAFF.

The chain links TRBV5-6 to TRBJ2-3, with a weak D call TRBD2 (5 bases). The CDR3 runs to 16 residues. Trimming pared 3 bases from V and 1 base from J, leaving 15 bases between. Germline values: CDR1 SGHDT, CDR2 YYEEEE. CDR3 loop: CASSSLSARGTDTQYF. In DNA form, the CDR3 reads TGTGCCAGCAGCTCCCTTTCGGCGAGGGGCACAGATACGCAGTATTTT.

The chain combines TRBV7-8 with TRBJ1-1; D is perhaps TRBD1 (5 bases). V was clipped by 5 bases and J by 0 bases, with 10 bases between them. The CDR3 extends over 14 amino acids. Germline CDR1 and CDR2: SGHVS and FQNEAQ. In DNA form, the CDR3 reads TGTGCCAGCAGCGACGGACACCTGAACACTGAAGCTTTCTTT. The encoded protein is CASSDGHLNTEAFF.

The V gene is TRBV9, the J gene TRBJ2-2, with TRBD2 matching 7 bases. V gave up 2 bases and J gave up 4 bases; unmatched junction bases: 8. The CDR3 totals 16 residues. Looked up from germline, CDR1 is SGDLS and CDR2 is YYNGEE. CDR3 loop: CASSVPTSVGTGELFF. CDR3 coding DNA: TGTGCCAGCAGCGTCCCTACTAGCGTCGGCACCGGGGAGCTGTTTTTT.

J is TRBJ2-2 and V is TRBV10-3, with 7 bases identical to TRBD2. The CDR3 loop spans 18 amino acids. Germline V gene data show CDR1 as ENHRY and CDR2 as SYGVKD. J lost 0 bases, V lost 5 bases, and 12 bases had no gene match. CDR3 amino acids: CAISTVGERDSNTGELFF. DNA for the CDR3: TGTGCCATCAGTACCGTCGGGGAGCGGGATTCGAACACCGGGGAGCTGTTTTTT.

The chain has TRBV9 and TRBJ2-7; the D gene is possibly TRBD2 (5 bases). The CDR3 runs to 14 residues. Trimming took off 3 bases at V and 6 bases at J, with 16 bases between the two ends. The V gene's germline CDR1 is SGDLS and CDR2 YYNGEE. The CDR3 DNA reads as TGTGCCAGCAGCGAGTCCCCTCTCCGGGGCGAGCAGTACTTC. Translated, it gives CASSESPLRGEQYF.

This chain uses TRBV11-2 with TRBJ2-5; 12 nucleotides agree with TRBD2. Germline V lookup: CDR1 SGHAT, CDR2 FQNNGV. V was pared by 1 base and J by 3 bases, with 3 bases of the junction left unmatched. The CDR3 spans 16 residues. The CDR3 DNA reads as TGTGCCAGCAGCTTAGTACTAGCGGGAGGTAAAGAGACCCAGTACTTC. The encoded protein is CASSLVLAGGKETQYF.

This sequence joins TRBV30 and TRBJ2-1, with 7 bases that match TRBD2. The V segment lost 0 bases and the J segment 7 bases; nucleotides outside the gene matches: 9. The CDR3 consists of 15 residues. Germline assignment: CDR1 GTSNPN and CDR2 SVGIG (reference sequence). This chain's CDR3 is CAWSVLWGGINEQFF. The CDR3 bases are TGTGCCTGGAGTGTACTATGGGGGGGGATAAATGAGCAGTTCTTC.

This clone was detected only once. J is TRBJ1-1 and V is TRBV29-1; D is possibly TRBD1 (6 bases). CDR3 length: 11 residues. Germline assignment: CDR1 SQVTM and CDR2 ANQGSEA. V lost 5 bases and J 4 bases, leaving 8 bases between the germline ends. The CDR3 reads CSVPRGTEAFF. The CDR3 coding sequence is TGCAGCGTTCCCAGGGGCACTGAAGCTTTCTTT.

In DNA form, the CDR3 reads TGTGCCAGCAGCTTGGTAGGGATAAGGGGTGAAAAACTGTTTTTT. It codes for CASSLVGIRGEKLFF. The gene calls are TRBV7-2 and TRBJ1-4, with D tentatively TRBD1 (5 bases). CDR3 length: 15 residues. In germline, CDR1 is SGHTA, CDR2 FQGNSA. V lost 3 bases and J 7 bases, leaving 15 bases between the germline ends. Looking up the rest from reference TRBV7-2 and TRBJ1-4 gives the full variable domain: GAGVSQSPSNKVTEKGKDVELRCDPISGHTALYWYRQSLGQGLEFLIYFQGNSAPDKSGLPSDRFSAERTGGSVSTLTIQRTQQEDSAVYLCASSLVGIRGEKLFFGSGTQLSVL.

This clone was counted many times. V gene TRBV7-9 combines with J gene TRBJ2-3; no definite D call. Trimming stripped 4 bases from V and 3 bases from J, with 2 bases between. The V gene's germline CDR1 is SEHNR and CDR2 FQNEAQ (reference sequence). The CDR3 spans 11 residues. The CDR3 DNA is TGTGCCAGCAGCTCTACAGATACGCAGTATTTT. It specifies CASSSTDTQYF.

The gene calls are TRBV6-5 and TRBJ2-7; 9 positions agree with TRBD1. Germline-derived CDR1 and CDR2 are MNHEY and SVGAGI. The CDR3 covers 14 residues. Trimming removed 4 bases from V and 1 base from J; junction bases left unmatched: 2. The CDR3 is CASSWGQGSYEQYF. DNA of the CDR3: TGTGCCAGCAGTTGGGGACAGGGATCCTACGAGCAGTACTTC.

V and J are TRBV5-5 and TRBJ1-3; 8 bases are shared with TRBD1. Germline loops: CDR1 SGHKS, CDR2 YYEKEE (reference sequence). The CDR3 contains 16 residues. Trimming cost V 4 bases and J 0 bases; bases outside gene matches: 6. In DNA, the CDR3 is TGTGCCAGCAGCGTGACAGGGGTTAGCTCTGGAAACACCATATATTTT. Its translation: CASSVTGVSSGNTIYF.

The chain carries TRBV18 and TRBJ1-4; 8 bases align to TRBD1. Germline V lookup: CDR1 KGHSH, CDR2 LQKENI. With 1 base clipped from V and 6 bases from J, the junction kept 4 bases outside the gene matches. The CDR3 loop spans 15 amino acids. CDR3 DNA: TGTGCCAGCTCACCACAGAACAGGGGGTATGAAAAACTGTTTTTT. Translating gives CASSPQNRGYEKLFF.

The chain joins TRBV29-1 to TRBJ2-6; D is undetermined. Germline loops: CDR1 SQVTM, CDR2 ANQGSEA. Trimming left V 7 bases short and J 0 bases short, with 10 bases between. The CDR3 spans 14 residues. The CDR3 nucleotides read TGCAGCGCCGTACAGCCCTCTGGGGCCAACGTCCTGACTTTC. Protein sequence: CSAVQPSGANVLTF.

J is TRBJ2-3 and V is TRBV9, with D perhaps TRBD1 (5 bases). The CDR3 totals 14 residues. The germline gives CDR1 SGDLS, CDR2 YYNGEE. Between the trimmed V and J ends, which lost 8 bases and 2 bases, there was a span of 15 bases. CDR3 DNA sequence: TGTGCCAGTCAGGGCTCGATTGTCACAGATACGCAGTATTTT. Translating gives CASQGSIVTDTQYF. The full variable domain, rest sourced from reference TRBV9 and TRBJ2-3, is DSGVTQTPKHLITATGQRVTLRCSPRSGDLSVYWYQQSLDQGLQFLIQYYNGEERAKGNILERFSAQQFPDLHSELNLSSLELGDSALYFCASQGSIVTDTQYFGPGTRLTVL.

This rearrangement joins TRBV27 to TRBJ2-7; D possibly corresponds to TRBD2 (6 bases). V was cut by 1 base and J by 2 bases, with 12 bases left in between. CDR1 MNHEY and CDR2 SMNVEV come from the germline V gene (reference sequence). The CDR3 loop spans 15 amino acids. Here the CDR3 reads CASSLYGGEPYEQYF. The CDR3 region has the DNA TGTGCCAGCAGTTTATACGGGGGTGAACCCTACGAGCAGTACTTC.

The V gene is TRBV5-1, the J gene TRBJ1-2; a weak D match, TRBD1 (6 bases). The CDR3 is 16 residues long. The V gene's germline CDR1 is SGHRS and CDR2 YFSETQ. V dropped 2 bases and J dropped 1 base, with 15 bases sitting between them. The CDR3 loop is CASSLTTGPFNYGYTF. CDR3 coding DNA: TGCGCCAGCAGCTTAACGACAGGACCCTTTAACTATGGCTACACCTTC.

This chain links TRBV19 with TRBJ2-1; 11 positions agree with TRBD2. From germline, CDR1 is LNHDA and CDR2 SQIVND (reference sequence). The CDR3 is 16 residues long. V lost 6 bases, J lost 5 bases, and 9 bases stayed unmatched. The CDR3 region is CASSRTGTSGNNEQFF. The CDR3 DNA reads TGTGCCAGTAGCCGTACCGGGACTAGCGGTAACAATGAGCAGTTCTTC.

V is TRBV13 and J is TRBJ2-7; 8 nucleotides line up with TRBD2. The V segment lost 0 bases and the J segment 2 bases; nucleotides outside the gene matches: 9. Looked up from germline, CDR1 is PRHDT and CDR2 is FYEKMQ (reference sequence). The CDR3 is 17 amino acids. CDR3 coding DNA: TGTGCCAGCAGCTTAGGCCGGAGCGGGAGATGGGCCTACGAGCAGTACTTC. Translation: CASSLGRSGRWAYEQYF.

This sequence joins TRBV5-4 and TRBJ2-7, with 10 bases lining up with TRBD1. The CDR3 is 16 amino acids. Looked up from germline, CDR1 is SGHNT and CDR2 is YYREEE (reference sequence). The junction had 6 bases not matched to a gene; V was cut back by 0 bases and J by 3 bases. CDR3 sequence reads: CASSLGDRGRGYEQYF. The CDR3 nucleotides are TGTGCCAGCAGCTTGGGGGACAGGGGACGGGGCTACGAGCAGTACTTC.

Remarks on this clone: The sample contains more than one DNA sequence encoding this CDR3. The CDR3 DNA sequence: TGTGCCTGGAGTGTACGGGCGGGAAACACTGAAGCTTTCTTT. It translates to CAWSVRAGNTEAFF. The chain links TRBV30 to TRBJ1-1; no firm D call. V lost 0 bases and J 2 bases, leaving 10 bases between the germline ends. This CDR3 is built from 14 residues. Germline values: CDR1 GTSNPN, CDR2 SVGIG (reference sequence).

The chain recombines TRBV10-1 with TRBJ2-3, with no clear D. The CDR3 loop spans 13 amino acids. Deletions cut 1 base from V and 2 bases from J, with 4 bases between. Germline assignment: CDR1 WNHNN and CDR2 SYGVQD (reference sequence). The CDR3 loop reads CASSEFITDTQYF. The CDR3 DNA reads as TGCGCCAGCAGTGAGTTCATCACAGATACGCAGTATTTT.

The rearrangement joins TRBV9 to TRBJ1-2; the match to TRBD1 covers 9 bases. V lost 3 bases to trimming and J lost 6 bases; unmatched junction nucleotides: 6. CDR3 length equals 14 residues. Germline lookup yields CDR1 SGDLS and CDR2 YYNGEE. In nucleotides, the CDR3 is TGTGCCAGCAGCGAACAGGGGGCTTTGGATGGCTACACCTTC. Translation: CASSEQGALDGYTF.

This clone was counted only a few times. This chain links TRBV28 with TRBJ2-3, with 10 positions matching TRBD2. This CDR3 region has 17 residues. V dropped 5 bases and J dropped 6; count of bases not matched to a gene: 14. From germline, CDR1 is MDHEN and CDR2 SYDVKM. In DNA form, the CDR3 reads TGTGCCAGCAGTGAGCTGAAACTAGCGGGAAGATTTGATACGCAGTATTTT. Amino acids: CASSELKLAGRFDTQYF.